The sequence of this T cell receptor (beta chain) was determined in a study of monozygotic twins with inflammatory bowel disease (dated by TCRdb to between 2018 and 2021). For the wider study: In total, around 30 monozygotic twin pairs made up the full study: 19 Danish pairs, all IBD-discordant, plus nine German pairs, of which four were IBD-concordant and five were IBD-discordant. Each individual had, on average, about 151 000 unique TCRalpha sequences and 181 000 unique TCRbeta sequences available for analysis. The search for disease-associated traits relied mainly on comparing, within discordant pairs, IBD patients with their genetically identical healthy co-twins. The investigation overall reported the following: Background noise and inter-individual variability may have been introduced into the repertoires by the differing immunosuppressive treatments among patients. IBD patients shared fewer clonotypes with other individuals than healthy twins did, most markedly in patients showing signs of disease activity. The results gave no support for a single strong signal or clonotype linked to IBD. The analysis was unable to tell different T cell subtypes apart. Repertoire similarity did not differ between concordant and discordant twins, possibly due to limited statistical power. TCRbeta repertoire diversity, by inverse Simpson index, was decreased in IBD patients compared with their healthy co-twins.

Remarks on this clonotype: The antigen it binds to is not known.

The library relied on 5' RACE. For each TCR library, roughly 3,600 ng of total RNA was used. cDNA was synthesized with SMARTScribe reverse transcriptase in eight separate reactions per sample. During cDNA synthesis, unique molecular identifiers containing a 6-nucleotide sample barcode were introduced by template switching. TCRalpha and TCRbeta cDNA was amplified by two nested PCRs of 16 and 9 cycles, with bead purification after each PCR. Before amplification, the cDNA was treated with uracil DNA-glycosylase and purified using the QIAquick PCR purification kit. In the second PCR, Illumina TruSeq-compatible adapters and sample-specific barcodes were added. Library quality and concentration were assessed using TapeStation and Qubit, and approximately 5 ng of each library was pooled. Sequencing of pooled libraries was carried out on an Illumina HiSeq2500 single-index Rapid Run using 2 x 100 bp reads and custom sequencing primers. The study's own analysis went as follows. MiGEC version 1.2.6 was used for UMI-based consensus assembly to correct PCR and sequencing errors. MiXCR version 2.1.1 was used to carry out V(D)J alignment, clonotype assembly and CDR3 extraction. To normalise gene usage, clonotype sharing and MAIT/NKT TCR abundance, the analysis used the top 1000, 10 000 and 20 000 clonotypes per sample. Diversity was computed as the inverse Simpson index with the vegan R package after downsampling to 27 000 UMIs. Paired Mann-Whitney U tests on discordant twin pairs were used, with Benjamini-Hochberg multiple-testing correction. Each CDR3 protein sequence appears as one entry after TCRdb reprocessed the reads, and no DNA is included. These V and J calls rely on TCRdb rather than the paper's analysis. The sample has roughly 140,000 distinct CDR3 sequences on record. Of the sample, 2% to 3% falls within the top ten clones.

A roughly 2.4 ml peripheral blood sample was drawn into PAXgene tubes per donor and stored at -80°C. Without T cell sorting, total RNA was isolated from whole blood using the PAXgene blood miRNA kit on an automated QIAcube. Peripheral blood from monozygotic twin pairs, either concordant or discordant for inflammatory bowel disease, underwent deep TCRalpha and TCRbeta repertoire profiling that used unique molecular barcoding. Smoking habits were recorded for all twin pairs, with individuals classified as current, former or never smokers. Looking up the germline V gene yields CDR1 MDHEN and CDR2 SYDVKM. From the cysteine up to the phenylalanine, the CDR3 has a length of 13 residues. There is no recorded DNA.

Sequenced material: blood. The receptor was isolated from a human donor with ulcerative colitis or Crohn's disease, or a healthy co-twin of an affected twin (not recorded which). Recombination joined TRBV28 with TRBJ2-4. The CDR3 region: CASRRPDGDIQYF.